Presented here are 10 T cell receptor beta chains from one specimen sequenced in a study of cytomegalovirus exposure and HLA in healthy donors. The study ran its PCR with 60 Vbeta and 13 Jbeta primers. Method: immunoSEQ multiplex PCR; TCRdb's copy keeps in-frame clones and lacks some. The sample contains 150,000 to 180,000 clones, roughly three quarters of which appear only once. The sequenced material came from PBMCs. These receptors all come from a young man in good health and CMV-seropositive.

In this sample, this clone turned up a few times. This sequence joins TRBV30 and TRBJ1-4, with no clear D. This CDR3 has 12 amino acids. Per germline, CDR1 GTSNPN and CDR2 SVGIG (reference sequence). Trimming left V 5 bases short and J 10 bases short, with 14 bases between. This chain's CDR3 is CAWDLSGRKLFF. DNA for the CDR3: TGTGCCTGGGACCTTAGCGGTCGAAAACTGTTTTTT.

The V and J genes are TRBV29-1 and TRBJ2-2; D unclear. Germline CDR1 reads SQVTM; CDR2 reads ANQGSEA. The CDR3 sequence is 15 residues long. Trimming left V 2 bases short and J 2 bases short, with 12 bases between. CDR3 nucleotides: TGCAGCGTTGAAACTGGTCAGGCAAACACCGGGGAGCTGTTTTTT. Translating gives CSVETGQANTGELFF.

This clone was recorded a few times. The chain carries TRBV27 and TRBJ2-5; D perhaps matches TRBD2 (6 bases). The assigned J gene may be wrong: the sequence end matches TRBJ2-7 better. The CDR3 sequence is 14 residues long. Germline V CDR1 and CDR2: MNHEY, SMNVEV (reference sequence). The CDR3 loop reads CASSLSAGRYEQYF. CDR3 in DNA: TGTGCCAGCAGTCTCTCGGCAGGGAGGTACGAGCAGTACTTC.

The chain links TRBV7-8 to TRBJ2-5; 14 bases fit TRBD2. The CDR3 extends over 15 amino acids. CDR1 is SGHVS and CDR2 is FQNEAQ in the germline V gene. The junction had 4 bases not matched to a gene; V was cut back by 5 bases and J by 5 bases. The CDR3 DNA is TGTGCCAGCAGCACGGGACTAGCGGGAGAGGAGACCCAGTACTTC. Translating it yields CASSTGLAGEETQYF.

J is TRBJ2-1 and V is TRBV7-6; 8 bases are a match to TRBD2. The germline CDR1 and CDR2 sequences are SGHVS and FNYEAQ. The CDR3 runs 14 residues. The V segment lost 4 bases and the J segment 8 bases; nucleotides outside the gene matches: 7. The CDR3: CASSYSGTSDEQFF. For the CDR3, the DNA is TGTGCCAGCAGCTACTCCGGGACTAGTGATGAGCAGTTCTTC. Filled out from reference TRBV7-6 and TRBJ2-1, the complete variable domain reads GAGVSQSPRYKVTKRGQDVALRCDPISGHVSLYWYRQALGQGPEFLTYFNYEAQQDKSGLPNDRFSAERPEGSISTLTIQRTEQRDSAMYRCASSYSGTSDEQFFGPGTRLTVL.

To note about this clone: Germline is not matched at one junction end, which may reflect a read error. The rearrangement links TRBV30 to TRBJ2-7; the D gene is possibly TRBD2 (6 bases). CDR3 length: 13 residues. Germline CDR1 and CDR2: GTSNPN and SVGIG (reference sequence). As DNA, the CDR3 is TGTGCCTGGGGTGTGGGGGAGGTCTACGAGCAGTACTTC. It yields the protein CAWGVGEVYEQYF.

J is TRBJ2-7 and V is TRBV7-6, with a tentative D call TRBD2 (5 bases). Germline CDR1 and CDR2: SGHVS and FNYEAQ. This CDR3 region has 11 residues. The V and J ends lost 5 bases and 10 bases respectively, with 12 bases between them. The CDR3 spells CASSPGSTQYF. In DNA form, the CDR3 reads TGTGCCAGCAGCCCGGGGAGCACCCAGTACTTC.

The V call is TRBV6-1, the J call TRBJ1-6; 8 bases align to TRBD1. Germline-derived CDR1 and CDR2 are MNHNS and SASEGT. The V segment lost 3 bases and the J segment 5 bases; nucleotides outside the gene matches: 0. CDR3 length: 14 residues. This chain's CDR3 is CASSETGDNSPLHF. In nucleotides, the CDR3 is TGTGCCAGCAGTGAGACAGGGGATAATTCACCCCTCCACTTT.

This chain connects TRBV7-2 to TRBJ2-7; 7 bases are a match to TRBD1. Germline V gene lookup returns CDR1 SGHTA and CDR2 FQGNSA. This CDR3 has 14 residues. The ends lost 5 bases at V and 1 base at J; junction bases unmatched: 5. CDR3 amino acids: CASSALGQSYEQYF. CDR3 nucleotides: TGTGCCAGCAGCGCCCTGGGACAGTCCTACGAGCAGTACTTC.

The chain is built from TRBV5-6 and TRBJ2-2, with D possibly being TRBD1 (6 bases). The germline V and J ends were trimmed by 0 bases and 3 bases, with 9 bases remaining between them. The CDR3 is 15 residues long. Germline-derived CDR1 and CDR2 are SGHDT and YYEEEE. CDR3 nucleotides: TGTGCCAGCAGCTTGGCTCAGGGGTACACCGGGGAGCTGTTTTTT. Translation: CASSLAQGYTGELFF.